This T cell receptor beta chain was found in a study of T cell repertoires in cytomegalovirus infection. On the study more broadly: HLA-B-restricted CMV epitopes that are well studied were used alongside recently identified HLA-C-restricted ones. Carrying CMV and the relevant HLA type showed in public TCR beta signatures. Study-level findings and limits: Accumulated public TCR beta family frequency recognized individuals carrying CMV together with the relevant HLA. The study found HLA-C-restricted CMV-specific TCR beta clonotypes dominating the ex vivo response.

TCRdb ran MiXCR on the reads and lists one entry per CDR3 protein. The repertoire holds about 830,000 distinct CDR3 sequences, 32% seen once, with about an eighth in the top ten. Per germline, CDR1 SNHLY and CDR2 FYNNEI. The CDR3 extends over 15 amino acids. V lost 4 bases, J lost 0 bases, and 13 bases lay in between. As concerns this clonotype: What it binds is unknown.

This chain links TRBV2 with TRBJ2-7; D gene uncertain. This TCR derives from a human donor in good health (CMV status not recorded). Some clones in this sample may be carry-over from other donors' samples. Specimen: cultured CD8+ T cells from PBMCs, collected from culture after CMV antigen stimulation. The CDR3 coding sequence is TGTGCCAGCAGTGCCCCTTCTCAGAGCTCCTACGAGCAGTACTTC. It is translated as CASSAPSQSSYEQYF.